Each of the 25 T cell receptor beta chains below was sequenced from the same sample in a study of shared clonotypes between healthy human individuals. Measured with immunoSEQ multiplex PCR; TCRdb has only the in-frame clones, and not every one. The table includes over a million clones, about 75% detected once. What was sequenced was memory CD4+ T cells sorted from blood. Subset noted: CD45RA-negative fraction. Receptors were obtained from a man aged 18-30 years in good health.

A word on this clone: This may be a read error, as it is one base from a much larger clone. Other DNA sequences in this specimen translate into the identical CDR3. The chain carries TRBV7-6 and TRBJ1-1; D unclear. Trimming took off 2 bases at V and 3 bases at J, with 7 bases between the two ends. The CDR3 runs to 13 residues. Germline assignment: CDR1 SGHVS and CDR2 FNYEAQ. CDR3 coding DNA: TGTGCCAGCAGCTTACGCGGGGACACTGAAGCTTTCTTT. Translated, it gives CASSLRGDTEAFF. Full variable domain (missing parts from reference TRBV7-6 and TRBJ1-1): GAGVSQSPRYKVTKRGQDVALRCDPISGHVSLYWYRQALGQGPEFLTYFNYEAQQDKSGLPNDRFSAERPEGSISTLTIQRTEQRDSAMYRCASSLRGDTEAFFGQGTRLTVV.

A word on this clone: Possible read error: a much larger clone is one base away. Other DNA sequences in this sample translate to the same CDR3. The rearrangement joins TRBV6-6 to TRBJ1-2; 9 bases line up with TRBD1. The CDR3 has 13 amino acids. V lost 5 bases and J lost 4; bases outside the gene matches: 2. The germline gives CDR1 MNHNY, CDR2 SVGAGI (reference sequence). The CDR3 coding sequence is TGTGCCAGCAGTGGACAGGGGACCTATGGCTACACCTTC. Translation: CASSGQGTYGYTF.

The CDR3 DNA follows: TGTGCCAGCAGCCAAATCCGGGCCCTTAGCACCGGGGAGCTGTTTTTT. Protein sequence: CASSQIRALSTGELFF. The V and J genes are TRBV14 and TRBJ2-2; D remains unclear. Trimming took 2 bases from V and 4 from J, leaving 14 bases between them. Per germline, CDR1 SGHDN and CDR2 FVKESK. The CDR3 length is 16 residues.

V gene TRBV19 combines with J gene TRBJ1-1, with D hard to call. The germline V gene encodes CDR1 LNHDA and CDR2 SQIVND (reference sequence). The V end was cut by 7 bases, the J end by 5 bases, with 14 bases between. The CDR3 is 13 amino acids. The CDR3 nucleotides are TGTGCCAGTATCGCCGGGTCGGGAACTGAAGCTTTCTTT. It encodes CASIAGSGTEAFF.

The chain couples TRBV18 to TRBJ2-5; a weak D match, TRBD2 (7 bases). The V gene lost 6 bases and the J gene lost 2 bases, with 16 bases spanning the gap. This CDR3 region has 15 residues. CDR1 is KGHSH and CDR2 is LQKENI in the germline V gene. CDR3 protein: CASSTLGGRQETQYF. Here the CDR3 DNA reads TGTGCCAGCTCGACTCTCGGGGGGCGGCAAGAGACCCAGTACTTC.

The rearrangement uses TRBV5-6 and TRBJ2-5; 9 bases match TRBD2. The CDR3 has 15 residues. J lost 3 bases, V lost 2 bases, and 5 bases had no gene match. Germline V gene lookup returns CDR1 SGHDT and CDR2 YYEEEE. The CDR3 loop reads CASSFGGRGEETQYF. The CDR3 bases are TGTGCCAGCAGCTTTGGCGGGAGGGGTGAAGAGACCCAGTACTTC.

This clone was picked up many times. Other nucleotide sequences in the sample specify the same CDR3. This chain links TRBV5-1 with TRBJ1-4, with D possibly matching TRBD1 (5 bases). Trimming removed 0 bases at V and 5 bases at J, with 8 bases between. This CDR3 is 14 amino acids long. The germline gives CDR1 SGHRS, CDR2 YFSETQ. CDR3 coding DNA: TGCGCCAGCAGCTTGGGTCAGGGCAATGAAAAACTGTTTTTT. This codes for CASSLGQGNEKLFF.

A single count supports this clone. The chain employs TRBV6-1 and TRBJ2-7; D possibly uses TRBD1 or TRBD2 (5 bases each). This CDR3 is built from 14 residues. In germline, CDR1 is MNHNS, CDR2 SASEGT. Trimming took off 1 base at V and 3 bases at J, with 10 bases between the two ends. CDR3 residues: CASSEGGIGYEQYF. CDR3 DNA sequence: TGTGCCAGCAGTGAAGGGGGGATTGGCTACGAGCAGTACTTC.

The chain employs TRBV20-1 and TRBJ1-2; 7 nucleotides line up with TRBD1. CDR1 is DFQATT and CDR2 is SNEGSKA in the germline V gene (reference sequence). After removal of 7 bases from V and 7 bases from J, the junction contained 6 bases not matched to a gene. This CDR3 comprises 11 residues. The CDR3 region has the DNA TGCAGTGTTCGGACAGGCGTTGGCTACACCTTC. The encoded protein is CSVRTGVGYTF.

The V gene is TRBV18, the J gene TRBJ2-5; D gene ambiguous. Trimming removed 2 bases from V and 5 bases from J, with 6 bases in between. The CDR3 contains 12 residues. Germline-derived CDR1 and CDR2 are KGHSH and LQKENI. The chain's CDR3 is CASSPYLETQYF. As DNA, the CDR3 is TGTGCCAGCTCACCATACCTTGAGACCCAGTACTTC.

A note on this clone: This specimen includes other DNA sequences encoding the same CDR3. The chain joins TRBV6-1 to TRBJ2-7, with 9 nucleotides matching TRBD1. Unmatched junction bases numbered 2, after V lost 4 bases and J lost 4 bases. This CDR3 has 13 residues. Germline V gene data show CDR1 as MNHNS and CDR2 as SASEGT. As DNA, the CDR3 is TGTGCCAGCAGTGCGGACAGGGGATACGAGCAGTACTTC. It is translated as CASSADRGYEQYF.

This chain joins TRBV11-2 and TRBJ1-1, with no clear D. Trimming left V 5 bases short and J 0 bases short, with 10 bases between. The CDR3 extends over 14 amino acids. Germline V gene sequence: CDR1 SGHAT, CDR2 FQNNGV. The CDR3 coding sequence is TGTGCCAGCAGCCGTATGGAACTGAACACTGAAGCTTTCTTT. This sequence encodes CASSRMELNTEAFF.

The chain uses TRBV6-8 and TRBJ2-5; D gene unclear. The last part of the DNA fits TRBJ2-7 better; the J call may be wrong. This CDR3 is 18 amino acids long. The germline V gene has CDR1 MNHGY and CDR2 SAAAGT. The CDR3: CASRIRRRRLLCPGEQYF. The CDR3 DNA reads TGTGCCAGTAGGATTAGACGACGACGTCTACTCTGTCCCGGCGAGCAGTACTTC.

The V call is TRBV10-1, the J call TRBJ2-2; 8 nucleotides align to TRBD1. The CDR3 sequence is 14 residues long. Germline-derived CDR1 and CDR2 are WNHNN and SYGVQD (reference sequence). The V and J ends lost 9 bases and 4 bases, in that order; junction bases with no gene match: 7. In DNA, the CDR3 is TGCGCCAGTAGGACAGGGAGTACCACCGGGGAGCTGTTTTTT. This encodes CASRTGSTTGELFF.

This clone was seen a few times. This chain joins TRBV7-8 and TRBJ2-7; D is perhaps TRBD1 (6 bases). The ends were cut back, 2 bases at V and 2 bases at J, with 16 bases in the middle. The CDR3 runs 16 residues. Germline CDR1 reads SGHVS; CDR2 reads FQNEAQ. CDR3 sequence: CASSLLTGQLTYEQYF. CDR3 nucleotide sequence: TGTGCCAGCAGCTTACTTACGGGACAATTGACCTACGAGCAGTACTTC.

The CDR3 nucleotides are TGTGCCAGCAGCTTAGCCCCATTCCTACCATACGAGCAGTACTTC. This sequence encodes CASSLAPFLPYEQYF. The chain has TRBV11-2 and TRBJ2-7; D unclear. There are 15 residues in the CDR3. V was shortened by 1 base and J by 4 bases, with 14 bases between the two germline ends. Germline V gene sequence: CDR1 SGHAT, CDR2 FQNNGV.

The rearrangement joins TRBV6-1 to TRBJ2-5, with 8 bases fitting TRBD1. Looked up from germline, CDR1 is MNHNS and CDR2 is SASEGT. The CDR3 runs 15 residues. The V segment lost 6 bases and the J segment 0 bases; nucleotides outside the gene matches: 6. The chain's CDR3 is CASSPGGVHQETQYF. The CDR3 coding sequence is TGTGCCAGCAGCCCAGGGGGCGTTCACCAAGAGACCCAGTACTTC.

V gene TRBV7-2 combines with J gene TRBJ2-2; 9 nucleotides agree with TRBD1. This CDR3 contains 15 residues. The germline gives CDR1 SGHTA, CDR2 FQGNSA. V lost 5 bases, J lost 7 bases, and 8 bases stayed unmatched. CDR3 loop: CASSQVTGGIGELFF. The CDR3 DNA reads TGTGCCAGCAGCCAAGTCACAGGGGGCATCGGGGAGCTGTTTTTT.

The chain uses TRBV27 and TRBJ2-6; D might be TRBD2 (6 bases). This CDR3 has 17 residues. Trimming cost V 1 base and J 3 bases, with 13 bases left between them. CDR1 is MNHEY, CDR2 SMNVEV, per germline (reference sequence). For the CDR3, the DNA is TGTGCCAGCAGTTTATTTGCCGGGACTTATGGGGCCAACGTCCTGACTTTC. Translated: CASSLFAGTYGANVLTF. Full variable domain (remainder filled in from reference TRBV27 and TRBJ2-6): EAQVTQNPRYLITVTGKKLTVTCSQNMNHEYMSWYRQDPGLGLRQIYYSMNVEVTDKGDVPEGYKVSRKEKRNFPLILESPSPNQTSLYFCASSLFAGTYGANVLTFGAGSRLTVL.

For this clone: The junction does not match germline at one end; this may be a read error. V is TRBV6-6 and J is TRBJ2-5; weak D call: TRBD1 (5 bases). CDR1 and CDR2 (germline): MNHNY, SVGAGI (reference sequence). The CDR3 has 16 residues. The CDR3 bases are TGTGCCAGCAGTCACTCCTACCCCAGGGAAGGATGGGCCCAGTACTTC. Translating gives CASSHSYPREGWAQYF.

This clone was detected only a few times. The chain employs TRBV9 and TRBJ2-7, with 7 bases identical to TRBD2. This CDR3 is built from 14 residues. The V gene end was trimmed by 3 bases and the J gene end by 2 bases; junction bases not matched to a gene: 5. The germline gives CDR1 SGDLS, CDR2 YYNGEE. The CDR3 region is CASSAGLGPYEQYF. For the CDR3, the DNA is TGTGCCAGCAGCGCAGGACTAGGGCCCTACGAGCAGTACTTC. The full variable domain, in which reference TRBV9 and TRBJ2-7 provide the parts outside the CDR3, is DSGVTQTPKHLITATGQRVTLRCSPRSGDLSVYWYQQSLDQGLQFLIQYYNGEERAKGNILERFSAQQFPDLHSELNLSSLELGDSALYFCASSAGLGPYEQYFGPGTRLTVT.

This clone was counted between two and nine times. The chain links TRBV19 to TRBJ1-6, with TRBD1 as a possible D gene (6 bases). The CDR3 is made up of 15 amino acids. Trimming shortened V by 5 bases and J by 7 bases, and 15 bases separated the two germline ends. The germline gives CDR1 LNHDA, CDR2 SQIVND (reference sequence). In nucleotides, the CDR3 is TGTGCCAGTAGTCCTCAGGGGTCGGCGAATTCACCCCTCCACTTT. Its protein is CASSPQGSANSPLHF.

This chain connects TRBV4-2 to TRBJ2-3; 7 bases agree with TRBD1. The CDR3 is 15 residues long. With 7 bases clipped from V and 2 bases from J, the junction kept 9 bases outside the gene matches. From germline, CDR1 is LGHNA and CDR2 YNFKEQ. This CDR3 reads CASTSGDRHTDTQYF. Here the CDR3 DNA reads TGTGCCAGCACTTCTGGGGACAGACACACAGATACGCAGTATTTT.

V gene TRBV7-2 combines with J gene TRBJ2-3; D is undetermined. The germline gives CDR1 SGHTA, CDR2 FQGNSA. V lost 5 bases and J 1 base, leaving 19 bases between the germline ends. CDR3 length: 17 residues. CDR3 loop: CASSPRPRFVGTDTQYF. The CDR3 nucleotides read TGTGCCAGCAGCCCCCGACCCCGCTTTGTCGGCACAGATACGCAGTATTTT.

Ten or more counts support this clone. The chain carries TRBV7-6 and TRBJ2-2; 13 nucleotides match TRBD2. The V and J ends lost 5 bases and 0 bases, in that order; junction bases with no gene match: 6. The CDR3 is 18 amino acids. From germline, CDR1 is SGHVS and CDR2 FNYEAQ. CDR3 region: CASSPGLAGSTNTGELFF. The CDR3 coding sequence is TGTGCCAGCAGCCCGGGACTAGCGGGAAGTACGAACACCGGGGAGCTGTTTTTT. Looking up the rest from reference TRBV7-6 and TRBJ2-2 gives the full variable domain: GAGVSQSPRYKVTKRGQDVALRCDPISGHVSLYWYRQALGQGPEFLTYFNYEAQQDKSGLPNDRFSAERPEGSISTLTIQRTEQRDSAMYRCASSPGLAGSTNTGELFFGEGSRLTVL.